The entry below describes one TCR beta chain. The sample belongs to a study of blood T cell repertoires in COVID-19. About the study: PBMCs, B-cell-depleted T cells, or T cells provided the cDNA or gDNA that made up the material.

Trimming took 3 bases from V and 3 from J; bases not matched to a gene: 3. This CDR3 contains 15 residues. Per germline, CDR1 KGHSH and CDR2 LQKENI. The repertoire was sequenced with immunoSEQ multiplex PCR; TCRdb's copy has only in-frame clones and lacks some. The table includes 95,000 to 110,000 clones, around four fifths detected once. Sequencing was carried out using peripheral blood. The sequence was obtained from a human donor in a cohort sampled during active COVID-19. The rearrangement uses TRBV18 and TRBJ1-1; 11 bases are shared with TRBD1. CDR3 in DNA: TGTGCCAGCTCACCGGGGACAGGGGGGTACACTGAAGCTTTCTTT. Translating it yields CASSPGTGGYTEAFF.